This TCR beta chain was obtained from a study of long-term antiretroviral therapy in people with HIV. Study observations and caveats: HIV repertoires showed narrower CDR3 length ranges than controls.

Germline assignment: CDR1 SGHTA and CDR2 FQGNSA. The V end lost 7 bases, the J end lost 1 base, and 9 bases lay between the germline ends. The CDR3 has 13 residues. Assay version v3.0 of immunoSEQ was used, and it was run at survey level. The table came from immunoSEQ multiplex PCR; TCRdb's copy has only in-frame clones and leaves some out. The sample holds tens of thousands of clones, roughly four fifths seen once. To note about this clone: The antigen is undetermined.

Treatment for all HIV-infected participants took place in the United States. The V and J genes are TRBV7-2 and TRBJ2-3, with D unclear. This clonotype originated in a woman aged 25 to 39 with HIV. Sequenced material: unsorted PBMCs, taken 0.2 years after starting antiretroviral therapy. This chain's CDR3 is CASTPRGTDTQYF. The CDR3 bases are TGTGCCAGCACCCCCCGAGGCACAGATACGCAGTATTTT.